One sample yielded the 6 T cell receptor beta chains listed below, sequenced in a study of radiotherapy plus CTLA-4 blockade in lung cancer. The assay was immunoSEQ multiplex PCR, and TCRdb's table has in-frame clones only and misses some. Found here are 90,000 or so clones, under 85% of them singletons; the top ten hold 0.82%. The sequencing used peripheral blood, collected from a patient treated with radiotherapy plus ipilimumab. All receptors come from a human donor with non-small cell lung cancer who had stable disease on radiotherapy plus ipilimumab.

V and J are TRBV5-1 and TRBJ1-4; D possibly corresponds to TRBD1 (6 bases). V dropped 0 bases and J dropped 3 bases, with 15 bases sitting between them. Per the germline V gene, CDR1 is SGHRS and CDR2 is YFSETQ. This CDR3 is built from 17 residues. CDR3 bases: TGCGCCAGCAGCTTGGGCAGGGGTATAGGGGCTAATGAAAAACTGTTTTTT. It encodes CASSLGRGIGANEKLFF.

The chain is built from TRBV5-1 and TRBJ2-5; 12 bases align to TRBD2. Germline values: CDR1 SGHRS, CDR2 YFSETQ. Trimming removed 4 bases from V and 7 bases from J; junction bases left unmatched: 8. There are 15 residues in the CDR3. This CDR3 reads CASSRGLAGSGTQYF. In DNA form, the CDR3 reads TGCGCCAGCAGCCGGGGACTAGCGGGCTCAGGGACCCAGTACTTC. Drawing the rest from reference TRBV5-1 and TRBJ2-5, the complete variable domain is KAGVTQTPRYLIKTRGQQVTLSCSPISGHRSVSWYQQTPGQGLQFLFEYFSETQRNKGNFPGRFSGRQFSNSRSEMNVSTLELGDSALYLCASSRGLAGSGTQYFGPGTRLLVL.

This chain connects TRBV13 to TRBJ1-1; maybe TRBD1 (5 bases). This CDR3 contains 13 residues. V was cut by 5 bases and J by 9 bases, with 16 bases left in between. The germline gives CDR1 PRHDT, CDR2 FYEKMQ (reference sequence). The CDR3 is CASSNPGTPKAFF. The DNA for the CDR3 is TGTGCCAGCAGCAACCCCGGGACGCCGAAAGCTTTCTTT.

The V and J genes are TRBV5-1 and TRBJ2-3; 7 nucleotides line up with TRBD1. Germline CDR1 SGHRS, CDR2 YFSETQ. V lost 1 base, J lost 4 bases, and 3 bases stayed unmatched. CDR3 length equals 14 residues. The CDR3 region is CASSLRQGADTQYF. The DNA for the CDR3 is TGCGCCAGCAGCTTGAGACAGGGAGCAGATACGCAGTATTTT.

The chain couples TRBV14 to TRBJ1-2; D unclear. V was pared by 1 base and J by 0 bases, with 15 bases between. Germline loops: CDR1 SGHDN, CDR2 FVKESK. The CDR3 covers 17 residues. The CDR3 DNA sequence: TGTGCCAGCAGCCAAGTAGGCTCTCGGGCAGCTAACTATGGCTACACCTTC. The encoded protein is CASSQVGSRAANYGYTF.

The chain couples TRBV29-1 to TRBJ2-5; D gene unclear. V was clipped by 5 bases and J by 3 bases, with 16 bases between them. CDR3 length equals 14 residues. The germline V gene has CDR1 SQVTM and CDR2 ANQGSEA. CDR3 DNA sequence: TGCAGCGTTCACGCTCTGGCAAGAGAAGAGACCCAGTACTTC. Encoded protein: CSVHALAREETQYF.